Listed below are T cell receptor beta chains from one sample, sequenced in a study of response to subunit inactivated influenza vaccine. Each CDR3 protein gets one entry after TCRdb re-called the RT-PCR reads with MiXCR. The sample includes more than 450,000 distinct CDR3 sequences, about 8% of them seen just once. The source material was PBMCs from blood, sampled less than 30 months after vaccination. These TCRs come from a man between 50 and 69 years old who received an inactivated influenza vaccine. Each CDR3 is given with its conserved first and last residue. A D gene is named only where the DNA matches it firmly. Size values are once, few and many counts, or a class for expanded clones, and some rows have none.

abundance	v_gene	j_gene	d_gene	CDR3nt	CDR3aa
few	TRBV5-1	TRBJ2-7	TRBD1	TGCGCCAGCAGCTTGGGTGGGGCAGGGGGTTCCGAGCAGTACTTC	CASSLGGAGGSEQYF
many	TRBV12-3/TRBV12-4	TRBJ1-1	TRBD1	TGTGCCAGCAGTTTCGGACAGGGGGGTAGGGAAGGGCACACTGAAGCTTTCTTT	CASSFGQGGREGHTEAFF
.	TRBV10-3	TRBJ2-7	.	TGTGCCATCACTCTCCAAGAGGGAGGCGAGCAGTACTTC	CAITLQEGGEQYF
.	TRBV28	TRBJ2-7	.	TGTGCCAGCAGCGTGACAGGAGTCTCCTACGAGCAGTACTTC	CASSVTGVSYEQYF
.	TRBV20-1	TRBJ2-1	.	TGCAGTGCTAGAGTGAGTTCAAGGTGGTACAATGAGCAGTTCTTC	CSARVSSRWYNEQFF
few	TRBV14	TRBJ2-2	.	TGTGCCAGCAGCCAAGATCACGGGAACTTTGCCGGGGAGCTGTTTTTT	CASSQDHGNFAGELFF
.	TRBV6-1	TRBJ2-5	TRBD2	TGTGCCAGCAGTAAACAGGGACTAGAAGTGGAGACCCAGTACTTC	CASSKQGLEVETQYF
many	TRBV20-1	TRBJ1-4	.	TGCAGCGTCCGAGCCGGGGAAAAACTGTTTTTT	CSVRAGEKLFF
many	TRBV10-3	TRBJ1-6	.	TGTGCCATCAGTGAAGGGCTTTCACCCCTCCACTTT	CAISEGLSPLHF
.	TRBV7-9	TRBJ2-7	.	TGTGCCAGCAGCTCCAACAGGCGACGCTCCTACGAGCAGTACTTC	CASSSNRRRSYEQYF